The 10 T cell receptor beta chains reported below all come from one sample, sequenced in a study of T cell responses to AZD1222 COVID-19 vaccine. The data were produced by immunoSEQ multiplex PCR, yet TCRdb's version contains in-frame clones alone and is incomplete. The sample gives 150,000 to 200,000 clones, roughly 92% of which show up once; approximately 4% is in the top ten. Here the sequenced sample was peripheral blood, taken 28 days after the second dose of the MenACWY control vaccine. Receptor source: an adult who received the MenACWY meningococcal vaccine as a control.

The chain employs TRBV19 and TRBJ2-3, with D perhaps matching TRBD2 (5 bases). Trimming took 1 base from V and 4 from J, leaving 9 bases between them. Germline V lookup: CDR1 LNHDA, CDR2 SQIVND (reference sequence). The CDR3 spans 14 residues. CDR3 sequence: CASSIGVGADTQYF. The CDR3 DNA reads TGTGCCAGTAGTATAGGAGTCGGGGCAGATACGCAGTATTTT.

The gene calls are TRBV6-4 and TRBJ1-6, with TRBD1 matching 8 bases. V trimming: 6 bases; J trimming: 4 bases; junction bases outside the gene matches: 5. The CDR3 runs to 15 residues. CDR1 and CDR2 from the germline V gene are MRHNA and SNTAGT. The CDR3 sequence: CASRPDRGYNSPLHF. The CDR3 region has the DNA TGTGCCAGCAGACCCGACAGGGGTTATAATTCACCCCTCCACTTT.

CDR3 sequence reads: CSAGDRGPGKNEQFF. CDR3 coding DNA: TGCAGCGCCGGGGACAGGGGGCCCGGGAAAAATGAGCAGTTCTTC. V is TRBV29-1 and J is TRBJ2-1, with TRBD1 identical over 12 bases. The CDR3 is 15 residues long. V trimming: 7 bases; J trimming: 7 bases; junction bases outside the gene matches: 11. Germline lookup yields CDR1 SQVTM and CDR2 ANQGSEA.

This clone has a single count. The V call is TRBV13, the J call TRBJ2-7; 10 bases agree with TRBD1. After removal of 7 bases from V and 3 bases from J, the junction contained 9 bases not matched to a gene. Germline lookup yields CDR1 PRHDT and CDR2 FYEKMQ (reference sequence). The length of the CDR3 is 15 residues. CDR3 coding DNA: TGTGCCAGCACCTTCTCAGGGACAGGGGTCTACGAGCAGTACTTC. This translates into CASTFSGTGVYEQYF.

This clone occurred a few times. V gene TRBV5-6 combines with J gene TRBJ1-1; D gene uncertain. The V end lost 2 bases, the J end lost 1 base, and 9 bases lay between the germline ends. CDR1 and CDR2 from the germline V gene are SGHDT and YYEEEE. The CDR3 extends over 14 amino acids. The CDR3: CASSFTTGNTEAFF. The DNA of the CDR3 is TGTGCCAGCAGCTTTACAACGGGGAACACTGAAGCTTTCTTT.

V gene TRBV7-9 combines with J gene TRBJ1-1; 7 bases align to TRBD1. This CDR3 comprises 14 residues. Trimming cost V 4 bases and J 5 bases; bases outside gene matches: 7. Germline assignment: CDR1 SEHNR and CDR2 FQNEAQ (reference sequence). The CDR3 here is CASSSTGRMTEAFF. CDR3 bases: TGTGCCAGCAGCTCGACAGGGCGGATGACTGAAGCTTTCTTT.

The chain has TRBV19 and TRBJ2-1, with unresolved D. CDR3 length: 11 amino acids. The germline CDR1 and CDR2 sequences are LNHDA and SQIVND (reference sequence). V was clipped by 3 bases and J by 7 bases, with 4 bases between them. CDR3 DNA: TGTGCCAGTAGTATGGGGAATGAGCAGTTCTTC. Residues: CASSMGNEQFF.

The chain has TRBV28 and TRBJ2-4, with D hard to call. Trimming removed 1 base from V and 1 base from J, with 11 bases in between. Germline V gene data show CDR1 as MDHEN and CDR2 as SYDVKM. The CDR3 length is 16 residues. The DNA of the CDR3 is TGTGCCAGCAGTTTATTCGGAGAATGGGCCAAAAACATTCAGTACTTC. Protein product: CASSLFGEWAKNIQYF.

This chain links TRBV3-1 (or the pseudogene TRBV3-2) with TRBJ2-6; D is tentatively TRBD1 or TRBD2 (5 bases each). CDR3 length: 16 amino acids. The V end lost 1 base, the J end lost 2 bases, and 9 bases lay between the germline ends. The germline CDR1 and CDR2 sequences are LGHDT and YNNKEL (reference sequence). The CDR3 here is CASSQAPGPGANVLTF. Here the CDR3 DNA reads TGTGCCAGCAGCCAAGCGCCGGGGCCTGGGGCCAACGTCCTGACTTTC.

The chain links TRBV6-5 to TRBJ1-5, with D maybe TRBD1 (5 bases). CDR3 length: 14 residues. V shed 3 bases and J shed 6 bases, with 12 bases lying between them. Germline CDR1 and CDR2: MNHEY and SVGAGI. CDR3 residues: CASSYSGSGQPQHF. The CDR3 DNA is TGTGCCAGCAGTTATTCAGGGTCTGGTCAGCCCCAGCATTTT.